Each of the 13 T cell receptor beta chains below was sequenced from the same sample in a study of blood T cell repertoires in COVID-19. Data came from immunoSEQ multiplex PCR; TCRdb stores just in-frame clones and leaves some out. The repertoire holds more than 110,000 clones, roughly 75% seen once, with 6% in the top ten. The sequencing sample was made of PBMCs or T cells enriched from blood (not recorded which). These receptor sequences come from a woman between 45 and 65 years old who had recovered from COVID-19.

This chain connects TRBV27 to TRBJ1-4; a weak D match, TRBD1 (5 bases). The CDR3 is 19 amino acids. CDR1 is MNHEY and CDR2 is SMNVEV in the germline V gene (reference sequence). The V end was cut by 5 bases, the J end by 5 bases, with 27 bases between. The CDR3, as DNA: TGTGCCAGCAGTCCTACCTCGGGCAGGTGGAGGGGCCTAAATGAAAAACTGTTTTTT. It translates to CASSPTSGRWRGLNEKLFF.

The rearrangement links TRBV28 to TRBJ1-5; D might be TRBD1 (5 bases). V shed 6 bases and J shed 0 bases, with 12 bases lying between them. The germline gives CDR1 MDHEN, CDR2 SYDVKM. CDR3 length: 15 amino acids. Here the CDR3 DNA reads TGTGCCAGCAGGTCCGGGACTTATAGCAATCAGCCCCAGCATTTT. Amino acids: CASRSGTYSNQPQHF.

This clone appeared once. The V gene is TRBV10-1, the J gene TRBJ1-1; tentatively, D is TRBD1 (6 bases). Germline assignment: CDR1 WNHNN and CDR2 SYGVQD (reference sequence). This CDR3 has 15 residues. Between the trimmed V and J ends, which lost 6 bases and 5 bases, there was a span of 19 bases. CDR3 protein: CASRPVGVGGTEAFF. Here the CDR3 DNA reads TGCGCCAGCAGGCCCGTTGGGGTAGGGGGAACTGAAGCTTTCTTT.

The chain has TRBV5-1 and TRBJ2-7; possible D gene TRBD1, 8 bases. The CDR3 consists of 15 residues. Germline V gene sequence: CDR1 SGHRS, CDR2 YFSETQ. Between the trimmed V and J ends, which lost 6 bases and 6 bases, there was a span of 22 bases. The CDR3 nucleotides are TGCGCCAGCACCCTGACAGGGGTGGGGAGGGGCGAGCAGTACTTC. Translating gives CASTLTGVGRGEQYF. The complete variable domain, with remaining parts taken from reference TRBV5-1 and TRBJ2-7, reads KAGVTQTPRYLIKTRGQQVTLSCSPISGHRSVSWYQQTPGQGLQFLFEYFSETQRNKGNFPGRFSGRQFSNSRSEMNVSTLELGDSALYLCASTLTGVGRGEQYFGPGTRLTVT.

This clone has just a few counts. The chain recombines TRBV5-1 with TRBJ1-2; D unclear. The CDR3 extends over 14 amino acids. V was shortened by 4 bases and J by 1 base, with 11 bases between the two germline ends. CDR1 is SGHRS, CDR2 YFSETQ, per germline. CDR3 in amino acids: CASSITTDNYGYTF. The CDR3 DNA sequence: TGCGCCAGCAGCATCACCACAGATAACTATGGCTACACCTTC.

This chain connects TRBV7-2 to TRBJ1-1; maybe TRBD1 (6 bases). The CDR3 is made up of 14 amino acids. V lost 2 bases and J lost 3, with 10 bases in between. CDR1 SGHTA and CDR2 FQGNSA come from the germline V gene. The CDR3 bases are TGTGCCAGCAGCTTATTGGCAGGGGACACTGAAGCTTTCTTT. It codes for CASSLLAGDTEAFF.

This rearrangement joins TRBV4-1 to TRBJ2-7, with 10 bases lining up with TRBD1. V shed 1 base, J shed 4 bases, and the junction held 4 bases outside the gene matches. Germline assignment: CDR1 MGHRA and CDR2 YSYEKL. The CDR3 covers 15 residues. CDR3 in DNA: TGCGCCAGCAGCCAAGCGGGGACAGGGGTGTACGAGCAGTACTTC. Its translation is CASSQAGTGVYEQYF.

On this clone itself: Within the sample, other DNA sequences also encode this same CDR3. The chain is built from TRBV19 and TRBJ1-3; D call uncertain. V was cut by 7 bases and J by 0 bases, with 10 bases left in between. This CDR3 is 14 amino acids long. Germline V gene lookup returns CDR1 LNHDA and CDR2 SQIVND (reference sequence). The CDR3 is CASNPSSSGNTIYF. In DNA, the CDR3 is TGTGCCAGTAACCCGTCCAGCTCTGGAAACACCATATATTTT.

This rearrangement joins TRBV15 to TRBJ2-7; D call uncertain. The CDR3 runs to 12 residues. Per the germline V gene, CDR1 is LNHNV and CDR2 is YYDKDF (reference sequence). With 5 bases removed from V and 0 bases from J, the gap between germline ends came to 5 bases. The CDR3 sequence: CATSYGSYEQYF. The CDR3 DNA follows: TGTGCCACCAGCTACGGCTCCTACGAGCAGTACTTC.

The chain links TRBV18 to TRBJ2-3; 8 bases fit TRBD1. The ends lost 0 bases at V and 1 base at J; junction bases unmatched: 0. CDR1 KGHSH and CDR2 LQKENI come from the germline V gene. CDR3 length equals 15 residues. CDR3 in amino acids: CASSPPTGGTDTQYF. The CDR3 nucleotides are TGTGCCAGCTCACCACCGACAGGGGGCACAGATACGCAGTATTTT.

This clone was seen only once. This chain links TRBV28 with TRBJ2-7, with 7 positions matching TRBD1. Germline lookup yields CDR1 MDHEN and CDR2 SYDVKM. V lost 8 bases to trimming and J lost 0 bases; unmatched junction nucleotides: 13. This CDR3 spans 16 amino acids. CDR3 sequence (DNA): TGTGCCAGCGGAAGTCCCAACACAGGGGCCTCCTACGAGCAGTACTTC. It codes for CASGSPNTGASYEQYF.

CDR3 bases: TGTGCCAGCAGCGTAGTATTAGGACAGGGGAAAAGTGAGCAGTTCTTC. Protein sequence: CASSVVLGQGKSEQFF. This chain joins TRBV9 and TRBJ2-1; 9 bases align to TRBD1. Trimming cost V 0 bases and J 9 bases; bases outside gene matches: 10. The CDR3 contains 16 residues. Germline V gene sequence: CDR1 SGDLS, CDR2 YYNGEE.

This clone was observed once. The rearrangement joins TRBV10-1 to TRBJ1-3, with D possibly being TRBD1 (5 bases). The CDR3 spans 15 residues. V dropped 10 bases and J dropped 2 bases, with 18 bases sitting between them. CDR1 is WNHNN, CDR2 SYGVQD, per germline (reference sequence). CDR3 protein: CAIPWGSGTGNTIYF. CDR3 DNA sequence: TGCGCCATCCCATGGGGCAGTGGGACTGGAAACACCATATATTTT.